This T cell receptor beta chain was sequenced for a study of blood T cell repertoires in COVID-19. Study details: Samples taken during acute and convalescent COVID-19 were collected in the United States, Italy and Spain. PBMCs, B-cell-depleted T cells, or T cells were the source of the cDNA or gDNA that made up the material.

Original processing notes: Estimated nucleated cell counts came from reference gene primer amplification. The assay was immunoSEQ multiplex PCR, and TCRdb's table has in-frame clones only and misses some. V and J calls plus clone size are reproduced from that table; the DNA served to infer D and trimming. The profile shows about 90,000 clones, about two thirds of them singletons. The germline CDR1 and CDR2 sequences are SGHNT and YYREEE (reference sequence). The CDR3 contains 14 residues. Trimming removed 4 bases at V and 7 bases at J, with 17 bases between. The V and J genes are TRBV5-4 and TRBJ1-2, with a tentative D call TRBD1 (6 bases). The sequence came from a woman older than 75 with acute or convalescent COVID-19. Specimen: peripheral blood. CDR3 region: CASSRDRWGVGYTF. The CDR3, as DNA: TGTGCCAGCAGCCGCGACAGGTGGGGCGTTGGCTACACCTTC.